The clone carrying this T cell receptor (beta chain) came up once. This sample is part of a study of blood T cell repertoires in COVID-19. Across the whole study: Samples taken during acute and convalescent COVID-19 were collected in the United States, Italy and Spain.

CDR1 and CDR2 from the germline V gene are DFQATT and SNEGSKA (reference sequence). The trim removed 3 bases at V and 2 bases at J, leaving 6 bases unmatched. The CDR3 is 15 amino acids. As handled by the study authors: For nucleated cells, counts were estimated from reference gene primer amplification. Sequencing used immunoSEQ multiplex PCR; TCRdb keeps in-frame clones, though not all of them. V and J calls and clone size are given by that table; D and trimming were obtained from the DNA. The data hold about 51,000 clones, with around 84% observed a single time. The receptor's source is an elderly man with active COVID-19. Sequences were obtained from peripheral blood. This sequence joins TRBV20-1 and TRBJ2-3, with 9 bases fitting TRBD2. CDR3: CSASRAGGPTDTQYF. Written as DNA, the CDR3 is TGCAGTGCTAGTAGAGCGGGAGGCCCCACAGATACGCAGTATTTT.